Listed below are T cell receptor beta chains from one sample, sequenced in a study of T-cell reconstitution after alpha-beta-depleted transplantation in children. From the PCR reads, TCRdb called clonotypes with MiXCR, one entry per CDR3 protein. The repertoire consists of about 350,000 distinct CDR3 sequences, with about an eighth occurring once and the leading ten covering around 4.1%. The sample consisted of PBMCs, taken from the stem cell graft. The origin of the receptors is a human donor who donated a stem cell graft to a child with Fanconi anemia. CDR3s include the opening cysteine and the closing phenylalanine or tryptophan. A D gene is named only where the DNA matches it firmly. Part of the rows lack a size; the others show once, few, many or a class for expanded clones.

CDR3aa | CDR3nt | abundance | d_gene | j_gene | v_gene
CSARDQGRYGYTF | TGCAGTGCTAGAGATCAGGGTCGATATGGCTACACCTTC | NA | NA | TRBJ1-2 | TRBV20-1
CASSQDRMGVQPQHF | TGTGCCAGCAGCCAAGATCGAATGGGAGTTCAGCCCCAGCATTTT | NA | NA | TRBJ1-5 | TRBV4-2
CASSPLGGGEETQYF | TGTGCCAGCAGCCCTCTCGGGGGGGGCGAAGAGACCCAGTACTTC | few | TRBD2 | TRBJ2-5 | TRBV3-1
CASSYSESGNTIYF | TGTGCCAGCAGTTACTCCGAGTCTGGAAACACCATATATTTT | many | NA | TRBJ1-3 | TRBV6-5
CASSFRDRVGELFF | TGTGCCAGCAGCTTCCGGGACAGAGTCGGGGAGCTGTTTTTT | NA | TRBD1 | TRBJ2-2 | TRBV5-5
CSATPDGGFGTEAFF | TGCAGTGCCACTCCCGATGGGGGCTTTGGCACTGAAGCTTTCTTT | few | NA | TRBJ1-1 | TRBV20-1
CASSYDRGRSGNTIYF | TGTGCCAGCAGTTACGACCGGGGCCGCTCTGGAAACACCATATATTTT | few | NA | TRBJ1-3 | TRBV6-2/TRBV6-3
CSARDWASGGPGGELFF | TGCAGTGCTAGAGATTGGGCTAGCGGGGGGCCGGGCGGGGAGCTGTTTTTT | few | TRBD2 | TRBJ2-2 | TRBV20-1
CASRRLASTDTQYF | TGCGCCAGCAGACGTTTAGCTAGCACAGATACGCAGTATTTT | few | NA | TRBJ2-3 | TRBV5-1
CASSLWGTGTDTQYF | TGTGCCAGCAGCTTGTGGGGGACGGGCACAGATACGCAGTATTTT | NA | NA | TRBJ2-3 | TRBV5-6
CASSLQGREDNTGELFF | TGTGCCAGCAGCTTACAGGGGCGAGAGGACAACACCGGGGAGCTGTTTTTT | few | NA | TRBJ2-2 | TRBV11-3
CASTINPASGEQYF | TGTGCCAGCACCATTAATCCCGCTAGCGGCGAGCAGTACTTC | few | TRBD2 | TRBJ2-7 | TRBV12-3/TRBV12-4
CSAKLNSQNSPLHF | TGCAGTGCAAAGTTGAACAGCCAAAATTCACCCCTCCACTTT | NA | NA | TRBJ1-6 | TRBV20-1
CASSFDGYQPQHF | TGTGCCAGCAGTTTCGACGGATATCAGCCCCAGCATTTT | NA | NA | TRBJ1-5 | TRBV12-3/TRBV12-4
CASSPRIGAEQFF | TGTGCCAGCAGCCCCCGGATAGGCGCCGAGCAGTTCTTC | NA | NA | TRBJ2-1 | TRBV7-9
CASSTGLAGGSTDTQYF | TGTGCCAGCAGCACGGGACTAGCGGGGGGAAGCACAGATACGCAGTATTTT | many | TRBD2 | TRBJ2-3 | TRBV4-2
CASSQGLAGPPVEETQYF | TGTGCCAGCAGCCAGGGACTAGCGGGGCCCCCAGTGGAAGAGACCCAGTACTTC | few | TRBD2 | TRBJ2-5 | TRBV4-2
CASSQDIAPGDTQYF | TGCGCCAGCAGCCAAGATATAGCGCCGGGGGATACGCAGTATTTT | NA | NA | TRBJ2-3 | TRBV4-3
CASSLPGGETQYF | TGCGCCAGCAGCTTGCCAGGGGGAGAGACCCAGTACTTC | many | TRBD1 | TRBJ2-5 | TRBV5-1
CASSEGPMSGELFF | TGTGCCAGCTCTGAGGGGCCTATGTCCGGGGAGCTGTTTTTT | NA | NA | TRBJ2-2 | TRBV10-3
CASSAASGTSGGAWTGELFF | TGTGCCAGCAGCGCCGCATCCGGGACTAGCGGGGGGGCATGGACCGGGGAGCTGTTTTTT | NA | TRBD2 | TRBJ2-2 | TRBV5-6
CASRRNTEAFF | TGTGCCAGCAGGAGGAACACTGAAGCTTTCTTT | NA | NA | TRBJ1-1 | TRBV5-6
CASSPGRGQGIRGEQFF | TGCGCCAGCAGCCCCGGAAGAGGGCAGGGTATTAGAGGTGAGCAGTTCTTC | few | NA | TRBJ2-1 | TRBV4-3
CASSLAGGWGQPQHF | TGTGCCAGCAGCTTGGCCGGAGGTTGGGGTCAGCCCCAGCATTTT | NA | NA | TRBJ1-5 | TRBV5-6
CASSFLPGGLNEQFF | TGTGCCAGCAGCTTCTTACCGGGGGGGCTGAATGAGCAGTTCTTC | NA | TRBD2 | TRBJ2-1 | TRBV11-2
CASSRSLEETQYF | TGTGCCAGCAGTCGAAGCCTCGAAGAGACCCAGTACTTC | many | NA | TRBJ2-5 | TRBV12-3/TRBV12-4
CAISLRTVGYNEQFF | TGTGCCATCAGTCTCCGGACAGTTGGGTACAATGAGCAGTTCTTC | few | NA | TRBJ2-1 | TRBV10-3
CASRDDRELGYTF | TGTGCCAGCAGAGATGACAGGGAACTTGGCTACACCTTC | NA | TRBD1 | TRBJ1-2 | TRBV6-1
CASSFDRGAQPQHF | TGTGCCAGCAGCTTTGACAGGGGGGCTCAGCCCCAGCATTTT | few | TRBD1 | TRBJ1-5 | TRBV7-2
CASSPRLAGAYNEQFF | TGTGCCAGCAGTCCAAGACTAGCGGGGGCTTACAATGAGCAGTTCTTC | many | TRBD2 | TRBJ2-1 | TRBV12-3/TRBV12-4
CASTIRGETDTQYF | TGTGCCAGCACCATTCGAGGGGAGACAGATACGCAGTATTTT | few | NA | TRBJ2-3 | TRBV5-6
CASSLRGADEQYF | TGCGCCAGCAGCTTGAGGGGGGCGGACGAGCAGTACTTC | NA | NA | TRBJ2-7 | TRBV5-1
CSARGLSDGSYTF | TGCAGTGCTAGGGGTTTGTCTGACGGTAGCTACACCTTC | NA | NA | TRBJ1-2 | TRBV20-1